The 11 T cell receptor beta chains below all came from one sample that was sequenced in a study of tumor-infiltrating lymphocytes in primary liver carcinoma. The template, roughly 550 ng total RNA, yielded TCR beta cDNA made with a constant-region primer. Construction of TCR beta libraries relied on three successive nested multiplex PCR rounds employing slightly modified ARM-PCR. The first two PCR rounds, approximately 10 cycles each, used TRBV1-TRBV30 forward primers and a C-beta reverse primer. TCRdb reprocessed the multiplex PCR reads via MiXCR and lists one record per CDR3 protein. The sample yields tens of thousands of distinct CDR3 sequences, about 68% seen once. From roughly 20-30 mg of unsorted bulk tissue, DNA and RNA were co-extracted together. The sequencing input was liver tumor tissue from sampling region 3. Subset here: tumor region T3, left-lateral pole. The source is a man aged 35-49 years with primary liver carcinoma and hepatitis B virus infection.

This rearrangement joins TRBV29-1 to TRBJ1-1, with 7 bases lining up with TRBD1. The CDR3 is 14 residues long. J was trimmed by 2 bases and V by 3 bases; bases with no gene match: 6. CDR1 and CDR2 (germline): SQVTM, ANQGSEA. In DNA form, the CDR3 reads TGCAGCGTTGAGGTAGGACAGGACAACACTGAAGCTTTCTTT. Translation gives CSVEVGQDNTEAFF.

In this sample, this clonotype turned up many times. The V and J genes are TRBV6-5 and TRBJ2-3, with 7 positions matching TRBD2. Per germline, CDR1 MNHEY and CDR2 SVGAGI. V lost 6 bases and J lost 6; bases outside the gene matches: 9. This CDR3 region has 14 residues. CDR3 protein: CASRTRDYWDTQYF. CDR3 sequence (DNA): TGTGCCAGCAGGACTAGGGACTATTGGGATACGCAGTATTTT.

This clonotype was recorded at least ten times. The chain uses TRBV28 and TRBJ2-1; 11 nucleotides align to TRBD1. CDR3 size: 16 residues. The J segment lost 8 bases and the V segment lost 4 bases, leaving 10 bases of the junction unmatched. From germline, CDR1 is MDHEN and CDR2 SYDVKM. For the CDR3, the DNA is TGTGCCAGCAGTTCCCCTGGACAGGGGGCGCGGTATGAGCAGTTCTTC. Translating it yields CASSSPGQGARYEQFF.

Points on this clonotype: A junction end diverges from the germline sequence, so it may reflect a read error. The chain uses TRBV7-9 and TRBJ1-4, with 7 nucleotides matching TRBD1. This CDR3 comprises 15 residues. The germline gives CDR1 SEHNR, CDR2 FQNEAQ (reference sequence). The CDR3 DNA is TGTACCAGCAGCTTGGCGGGGACAGAGGAAGAAAAACTGTTTTTT. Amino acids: CTSSLAGTEEEKLFF.

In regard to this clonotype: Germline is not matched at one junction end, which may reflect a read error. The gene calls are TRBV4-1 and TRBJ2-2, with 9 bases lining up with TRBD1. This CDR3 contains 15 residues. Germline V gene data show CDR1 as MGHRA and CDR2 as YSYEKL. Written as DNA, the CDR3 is TGCACCAGCGCTCGGGACAGGGTTTTCACCGGGGAGCTGTTTTTT. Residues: CTSARDRVFTGELFF.

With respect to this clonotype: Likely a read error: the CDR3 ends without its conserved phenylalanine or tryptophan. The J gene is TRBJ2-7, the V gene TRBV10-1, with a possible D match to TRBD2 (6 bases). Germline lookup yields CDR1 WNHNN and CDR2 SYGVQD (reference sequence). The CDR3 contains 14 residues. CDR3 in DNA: TGCGCTAGCAGTGGGGGTAGCGGAGACTACGAGCAGTACTTA. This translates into CASSGGSGDYEQYL.

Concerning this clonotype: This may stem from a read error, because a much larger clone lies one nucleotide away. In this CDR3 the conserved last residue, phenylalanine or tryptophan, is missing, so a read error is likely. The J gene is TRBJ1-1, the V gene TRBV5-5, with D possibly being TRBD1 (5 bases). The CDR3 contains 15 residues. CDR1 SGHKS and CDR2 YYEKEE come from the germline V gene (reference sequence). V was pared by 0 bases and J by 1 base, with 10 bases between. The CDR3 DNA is TGTGCCAGCAGCTTGGTCGGGGGAGCGAACACTGAAGCTTTCTCT. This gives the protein CASSLVGGANTEAFS.

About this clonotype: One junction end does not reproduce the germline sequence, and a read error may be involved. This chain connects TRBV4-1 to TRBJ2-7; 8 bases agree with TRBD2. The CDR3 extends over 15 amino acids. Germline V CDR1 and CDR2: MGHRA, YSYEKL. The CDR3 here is CASSPPALAVYQQYF. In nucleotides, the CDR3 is TGCGCCAGCAGCCCACCGGCACTAGCGGTCTACCAGCAGTACTTC.

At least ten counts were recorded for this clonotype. The CDR3 region is CASSSPGQGMNIQYF. CDR3 in DNA: TGTGCCAGCAGTTCTCCGGGACAGGGGATGAACATTCAGTACTTC. J is TRBJ2-4 and V is TRBV6-5; 10 nucleotides align to TRBD1. This CDR3 is 15 amino acids long. V gave up 4 bases and J gave up 7 bases; unmatched junction bases: 7. The germline V gene encodes CDR1 MNHEY and CDR2 SVGAGI.

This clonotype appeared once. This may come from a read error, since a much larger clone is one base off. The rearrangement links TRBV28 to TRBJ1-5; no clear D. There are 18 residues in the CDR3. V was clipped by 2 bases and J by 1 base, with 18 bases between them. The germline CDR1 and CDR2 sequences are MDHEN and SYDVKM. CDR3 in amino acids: CASSLGTRSYLSNQPQHF. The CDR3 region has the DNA TGTGCCAGCAGTTTAGGTACCCGCTCCTACCTGAGCAATCAGCCCCAGCATTTT.

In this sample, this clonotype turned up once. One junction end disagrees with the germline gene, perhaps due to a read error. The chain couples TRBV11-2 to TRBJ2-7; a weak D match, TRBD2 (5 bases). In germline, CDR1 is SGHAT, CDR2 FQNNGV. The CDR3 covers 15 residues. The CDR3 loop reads CTSSLDAGNSYVQYF. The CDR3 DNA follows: TGTACCAGCAGCTTAGACGCCGGGAATAGCTACGTGCAGTACTTC.